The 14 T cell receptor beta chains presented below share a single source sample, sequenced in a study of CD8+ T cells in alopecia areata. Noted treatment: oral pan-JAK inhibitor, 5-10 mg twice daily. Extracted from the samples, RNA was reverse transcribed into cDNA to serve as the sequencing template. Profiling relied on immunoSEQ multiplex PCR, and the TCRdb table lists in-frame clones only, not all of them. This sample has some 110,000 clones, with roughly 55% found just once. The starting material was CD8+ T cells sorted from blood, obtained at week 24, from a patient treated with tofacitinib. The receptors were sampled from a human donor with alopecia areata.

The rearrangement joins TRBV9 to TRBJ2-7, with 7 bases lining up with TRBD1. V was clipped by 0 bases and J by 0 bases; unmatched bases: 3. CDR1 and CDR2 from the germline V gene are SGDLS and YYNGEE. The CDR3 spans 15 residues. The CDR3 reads CASSVGGTVSYEQYF. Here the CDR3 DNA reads TGTGCCAGCAGCGTAGGGGGGACAGTCTCCTACGAGCAGTACTTC.

The CDR3 loop is CASSFGESEQYF. The CDR3, as DNA: TGCGCCAGCAGCTTCGGTGAATCCGAGCAGTACTTC. The chain employs TRBV5-1 and TRBJ2-7; D remains ambiguous. Per germline, CDR1 SGHRS and CDR2 YFSETQ. CDR3 size: 12 residues. Trimming removed 2 bases from V and 6 bases from J, with 9 bases in between.

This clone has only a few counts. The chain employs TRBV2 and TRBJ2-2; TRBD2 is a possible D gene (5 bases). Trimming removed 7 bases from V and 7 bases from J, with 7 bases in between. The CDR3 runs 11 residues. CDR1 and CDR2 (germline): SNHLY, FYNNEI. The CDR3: CASTGSGELFF. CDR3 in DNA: TGTGCCAGCACGGGGAGCGGGGAGCTGTTTTTT.

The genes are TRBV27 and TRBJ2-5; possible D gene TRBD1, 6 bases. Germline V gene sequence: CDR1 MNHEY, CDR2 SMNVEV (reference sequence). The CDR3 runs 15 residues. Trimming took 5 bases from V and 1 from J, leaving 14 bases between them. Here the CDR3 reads CASSPLQGIQETQYF. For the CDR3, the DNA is TGTGCCAGCAGTCCCTTACAGGGAATCCAAGAGACCCAGTACTTC.

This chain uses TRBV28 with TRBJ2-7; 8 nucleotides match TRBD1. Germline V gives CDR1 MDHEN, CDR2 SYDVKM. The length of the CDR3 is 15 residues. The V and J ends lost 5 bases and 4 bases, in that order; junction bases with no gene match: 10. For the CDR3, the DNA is TGTGCCAGCAGTCCCTTCGGGACAGGTGGGTACGAGCAGTACTTC. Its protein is CASSPFGTGGYEQYF.

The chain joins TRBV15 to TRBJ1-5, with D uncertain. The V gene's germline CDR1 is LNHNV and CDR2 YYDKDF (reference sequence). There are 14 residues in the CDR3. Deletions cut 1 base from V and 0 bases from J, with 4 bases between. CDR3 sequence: CATSRARSNQPQHF. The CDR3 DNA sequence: TGTGCCACCAGCAGAGCTCGTAGCAATCAGCCCCAGCATTTT.

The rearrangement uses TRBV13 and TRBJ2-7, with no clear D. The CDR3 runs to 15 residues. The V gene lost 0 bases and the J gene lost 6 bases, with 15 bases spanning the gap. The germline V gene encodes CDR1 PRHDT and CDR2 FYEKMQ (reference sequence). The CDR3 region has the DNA TGTGCCAGCAGCTTAGGTGGTCCTGGATTTAGCGAGCAGTACTTC. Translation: CASSLGGPGFSEQYF.

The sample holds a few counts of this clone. CDR3 in amino acids: CASSPPPQGYTEAFF. CDR3 sequence (DNA): TGTGCCAGCAGTCCTCCCCCCCAGGGTTACACTGAAGCTTTCTTT. This sequence joins TRBV2 and TRBJ1-1, with a possible D match to TRBD1 (5 bases). V lost 5 bases, J lost 3 bases, and 16 bases lay in between. Germline V gene sequence: CDR1 SNHLY, CDR2 FYNNEI. This CDR3 contains 15 residues. The full variable domain, with the rest looked up from reference TRBV2 and TRBJ1-1, is EPEVTQTPSHQVTQMGQEVILRCVPISNHLYFYWYRQILGQKVEFLVSFYNNEISEKSEIFDDQFSVERPDGSNFTLKIRSTKLEDSAMYFCASSPPPQGYTEAFFGQGTRLTVV.

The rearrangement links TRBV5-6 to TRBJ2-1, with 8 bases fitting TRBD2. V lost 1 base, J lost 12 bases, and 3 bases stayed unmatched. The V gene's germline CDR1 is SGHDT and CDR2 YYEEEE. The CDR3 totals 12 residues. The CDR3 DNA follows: TGTGCCAGCAGCTTGACGGCGGGGGGGCAGTTCTTC. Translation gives CASSLTAGGQFF.

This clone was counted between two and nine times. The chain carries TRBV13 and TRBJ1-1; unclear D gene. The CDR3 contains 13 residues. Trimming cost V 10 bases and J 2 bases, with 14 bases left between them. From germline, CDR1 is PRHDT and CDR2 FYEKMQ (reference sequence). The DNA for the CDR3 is TGTGCCACTACGATGGCGGAAAACACTGAAGCTTTCTTT. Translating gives CATTMAENTEAFF.

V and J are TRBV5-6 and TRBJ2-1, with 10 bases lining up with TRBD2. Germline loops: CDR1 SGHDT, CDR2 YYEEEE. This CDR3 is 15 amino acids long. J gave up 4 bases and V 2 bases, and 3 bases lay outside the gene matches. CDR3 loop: CASSFRLAGYNEQFF. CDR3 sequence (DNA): TGTGCCAGCAGCTTCAGACTAGCGGGTTACAATGAGCAGTTCTTC.

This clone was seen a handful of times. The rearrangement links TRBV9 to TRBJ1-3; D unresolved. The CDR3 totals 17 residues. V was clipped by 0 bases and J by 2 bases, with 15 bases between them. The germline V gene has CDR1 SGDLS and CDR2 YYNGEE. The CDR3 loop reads CASSVASNSHPGNTIYF. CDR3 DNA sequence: TGTGCCAGCAGCGTAGCTTCCAACTCCCATCCTGGAAACACCATATATTTT.

As DNA, the CDR3 is TGTGCCAGCGCTGACACCGCCTATGGCTACACCTTC. As protein: CASADTAYGYTF. This chain uses TRBV2 with TRBJ1-2; no clear D. This CDR3 spans 12 amino acids. Trimming cost V 8 bases and J 4 bases, with 11 bases left between them. CDR1 and CDR2 from the germline V gene are SNHLY and FYNNEI.

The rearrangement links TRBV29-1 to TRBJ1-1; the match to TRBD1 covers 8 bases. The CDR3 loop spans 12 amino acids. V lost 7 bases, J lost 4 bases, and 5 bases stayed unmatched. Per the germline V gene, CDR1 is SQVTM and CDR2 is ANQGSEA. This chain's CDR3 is CSEQGAGTEAFF. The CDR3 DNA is TGCAGCGAGCAGGGGGCTGGCACTGAAGCTTTCTTT. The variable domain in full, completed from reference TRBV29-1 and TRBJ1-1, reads SAVISQKPSRDICQRGTSLTIQCQVDSQVTMMFWYRQQPGQSLTLIATANQGSEATYESGFVIDKFPISRPNLTFSTLTVSNMSPEDSSIYLCSEQGAGTEAFFGQGTRLTVV.